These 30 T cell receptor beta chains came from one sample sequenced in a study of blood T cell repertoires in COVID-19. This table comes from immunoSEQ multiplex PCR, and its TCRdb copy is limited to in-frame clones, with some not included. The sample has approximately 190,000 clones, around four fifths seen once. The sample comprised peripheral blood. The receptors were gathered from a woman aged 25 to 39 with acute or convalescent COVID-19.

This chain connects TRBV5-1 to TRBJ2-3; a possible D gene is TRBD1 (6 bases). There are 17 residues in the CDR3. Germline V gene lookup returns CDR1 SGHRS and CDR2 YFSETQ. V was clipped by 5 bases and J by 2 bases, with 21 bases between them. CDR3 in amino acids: CASSPGQTTLITDTQYF. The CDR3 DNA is TGCGCCAGCAGTCCGGGACAAACCACTCTCATCACAGATACGCAGTATTTT.

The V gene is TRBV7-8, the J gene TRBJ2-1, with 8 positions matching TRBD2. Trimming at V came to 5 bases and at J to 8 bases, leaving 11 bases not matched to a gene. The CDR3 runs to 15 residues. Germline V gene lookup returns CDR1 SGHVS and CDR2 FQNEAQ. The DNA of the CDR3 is TGTGCCAGCAGCCCATACGGGGGGGCTATCGATGAGCAGTTCTTC. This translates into CASSPYGGAIDEQFF.

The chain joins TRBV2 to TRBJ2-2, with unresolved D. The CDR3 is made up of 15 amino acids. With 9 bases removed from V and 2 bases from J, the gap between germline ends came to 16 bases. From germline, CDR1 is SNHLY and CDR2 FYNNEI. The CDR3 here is CASSLQTVNTGELFF. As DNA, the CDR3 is TGTGCCAGTTCTCTACAGACCGTTAACACCGGGGAGCTGTTTTTT.

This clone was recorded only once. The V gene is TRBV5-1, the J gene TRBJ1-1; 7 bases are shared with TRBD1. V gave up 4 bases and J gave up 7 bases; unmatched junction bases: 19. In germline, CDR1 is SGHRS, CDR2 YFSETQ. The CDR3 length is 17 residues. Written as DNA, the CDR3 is TGCGCCAGCAGCCGCTTATCTGGGACAGCCTCCGGGGGTGAAGCTTTCTTT. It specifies CASSRLSGTASGGEAFF. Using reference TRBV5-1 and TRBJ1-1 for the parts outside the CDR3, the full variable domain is KAGVTQTPRYLIKTRGQQVTLSCSPISGHRSVSWYQQTPGQGLQFLFEYFSETQRNKGNFPGRFSGRQFSNSRSEMNVSTLELGDSALYLCASSRLSGTASGGEAFFGQGTRLTVV.

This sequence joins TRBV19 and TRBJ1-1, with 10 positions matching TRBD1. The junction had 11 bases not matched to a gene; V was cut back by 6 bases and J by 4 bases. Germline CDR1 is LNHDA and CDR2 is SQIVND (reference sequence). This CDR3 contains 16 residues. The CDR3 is CASSILRTGGGTEAFF. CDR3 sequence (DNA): TGTGCCAGTAGCATCCTACGGACAGGGGGGGGCACTGAAGCTTTCTTT.

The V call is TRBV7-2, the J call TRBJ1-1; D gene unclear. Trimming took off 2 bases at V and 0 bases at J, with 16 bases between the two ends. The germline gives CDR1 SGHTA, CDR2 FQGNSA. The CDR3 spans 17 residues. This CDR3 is CASSLSIGRVMNTEAFF. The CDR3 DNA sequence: TGTGCCAGCAGCTTATCCATTGGGAGGGTCATGAACACTGAAGCTTTCTTT.

The CDR3 spells CSVDRSGGNEQFF. DNA for the CDR3: TGCAGCGTCGACCGAAGCGGAGGGAATGAGCAGTTCTTC. V and J are TRBV29-1 and TRBJ2-1, with D possibly being TRBD2 (6 bases). The CDR3 sequence is 13 residues long. Germline V gene lookup returns CDR1 SQVTM and CDR2 ANQGSEA. With 6 bases removed from V and 7 bases from J, the gap between germline ends came to 16 bases.

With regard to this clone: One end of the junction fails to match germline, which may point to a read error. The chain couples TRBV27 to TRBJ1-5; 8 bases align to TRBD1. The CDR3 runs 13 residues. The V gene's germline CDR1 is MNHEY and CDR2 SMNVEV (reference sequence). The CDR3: CASSLTGQGPLNF. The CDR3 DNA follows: TGTGCCAGCAGTTTAACCGGACAGGGCCCCCTCAATTTT.

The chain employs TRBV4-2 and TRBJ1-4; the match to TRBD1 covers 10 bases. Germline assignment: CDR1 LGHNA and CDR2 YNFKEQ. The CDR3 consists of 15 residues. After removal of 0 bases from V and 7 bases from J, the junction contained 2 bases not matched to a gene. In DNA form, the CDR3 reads TGTGCCAGCAGCCAAGAGACAGGGGGCGGTGAAAAACTGTTTTTT. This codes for CASSQETGGGEKLFF.

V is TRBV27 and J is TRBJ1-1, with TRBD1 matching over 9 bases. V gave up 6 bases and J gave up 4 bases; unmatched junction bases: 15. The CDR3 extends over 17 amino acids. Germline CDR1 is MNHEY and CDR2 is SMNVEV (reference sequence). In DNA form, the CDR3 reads TGTGCCAGCAGCTCGAATAACAGGGGGCTTAGGGGCACTGAAGCTTTCTTT. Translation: CASSSNNRGLRGTEAFF.

The CDR3 DNA reads as TGTGCCAGCAGCCAATGGGCCGGGCCCCAGCATTTT. Encoded protein: CASSQWAGPQHF. The rearrangement joins TRBV14 to TRBJ1-5, with D uncertain. V lost 2 bases, J lost 9 bases, and 8 bases lay in between. The germline gives CDR1 SGHDN, CDR2 FVKESK. The CDR3 covers 12 residues.

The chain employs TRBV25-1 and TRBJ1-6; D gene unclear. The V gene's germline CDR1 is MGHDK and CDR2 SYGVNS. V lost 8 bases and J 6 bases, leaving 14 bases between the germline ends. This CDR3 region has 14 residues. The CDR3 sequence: CASRPLQTNSPLHF. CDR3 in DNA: TGTGCCAGCCGCCCGTTACAGACTAATTCACCCCTCCACTTT.

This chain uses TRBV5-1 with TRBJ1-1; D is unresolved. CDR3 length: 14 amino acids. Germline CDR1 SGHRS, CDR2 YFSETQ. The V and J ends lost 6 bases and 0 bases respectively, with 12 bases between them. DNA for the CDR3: TGCGCCAGCAAGCTCGGGGTGGTGAACACTGAAGCTTTCTTT. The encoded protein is CASKLGVVNTEAFF.

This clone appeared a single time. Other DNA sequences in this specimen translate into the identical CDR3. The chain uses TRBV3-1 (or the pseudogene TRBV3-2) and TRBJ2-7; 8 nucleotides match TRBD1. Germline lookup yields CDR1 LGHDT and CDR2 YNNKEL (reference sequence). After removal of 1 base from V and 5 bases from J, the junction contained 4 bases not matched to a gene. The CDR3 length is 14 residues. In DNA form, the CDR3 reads TGTGCCAGCAGCCAAGGAACAGGGGGTAACGAGCAGTACTTC. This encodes CASSQGTGGNEQYF.

Written as DNA, the CDR3 is TGTGCCAGCTCTTTAGGGGGCTCTCTTAAAAAACTGTTTTTT. It translates to CASSLGGSLKKLFF. The chain couples TRBV28 to TRBJ1-4; 7 positions agree with TRBD1. Germline CDR1 and CDR2: MDHEN and SYDVKM. With 8 bases clipped from V and 9 bases from J, the junction kept 12 bases outside the gene matches. The CDR3 covers 14 residues.

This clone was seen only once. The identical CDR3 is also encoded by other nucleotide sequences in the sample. The DNA for the CDR3 is TGTGCCAGCAGCTACAGGGGGAGGGACACTGAAGCTTTCTTT. This gives the protein CASSYRGRDTEAFF. The V call is TRBV6-5, the J call TRBJ1-1; 8 bases line up with TRBD1. V shed 6 bases, J shed 3 bases, and the junction held 6 bases outside the gene matches. The CDR3 covers 14 residues. Germline loops: CDR1 MNHEY, CDR2 SVGAGI.

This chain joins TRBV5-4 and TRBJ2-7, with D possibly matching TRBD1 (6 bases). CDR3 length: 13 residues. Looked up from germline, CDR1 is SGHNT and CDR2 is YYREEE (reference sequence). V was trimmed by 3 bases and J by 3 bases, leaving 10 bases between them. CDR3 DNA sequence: TGTGCCAGCAGCTCGGACAGCATCTACGAGCAGTACTTC. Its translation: CASSSDSIYEQYF.

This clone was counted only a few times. CDR3: CASSLPGITYEQYF. The DNA of the CDR3 is TGTGCCAGCAGCTTACCTGGCATAACCTACGAGCAGTACTTC. J is TRBJ2-7 and V is TRBV13, with D hard to call. Germline assignment: CDR1 PRHDT and CDR2 FYEKMQ (reference sequence). V lost 2 bases and J 2 bases, leaving 10 bases between the germline ends. The CDR3 is 14 residues long.

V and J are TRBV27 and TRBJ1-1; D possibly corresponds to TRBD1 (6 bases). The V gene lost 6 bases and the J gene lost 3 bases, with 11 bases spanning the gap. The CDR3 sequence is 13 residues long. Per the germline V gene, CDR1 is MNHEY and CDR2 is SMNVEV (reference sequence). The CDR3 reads CASRGARDTEAFF. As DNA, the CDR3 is TGTGCCAGCAGGGGGGCTCGGGACACTGAAGCTTTCTTT.

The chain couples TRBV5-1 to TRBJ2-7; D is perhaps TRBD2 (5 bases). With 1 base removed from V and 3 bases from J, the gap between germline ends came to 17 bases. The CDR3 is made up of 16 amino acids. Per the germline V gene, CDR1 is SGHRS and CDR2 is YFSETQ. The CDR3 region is CASSLLAPGKDYEQYF. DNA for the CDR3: TGCGCCAGCAGCTTGTTAGCTCCGGGAAAGGACTACGAGCAGTACTTC.

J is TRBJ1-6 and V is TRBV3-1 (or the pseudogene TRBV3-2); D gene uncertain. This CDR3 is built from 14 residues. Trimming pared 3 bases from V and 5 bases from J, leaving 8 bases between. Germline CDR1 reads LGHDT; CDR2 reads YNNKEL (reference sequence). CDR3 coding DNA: TGTGCCAGCAGCCAGCAGAGGAATAATTCACCCCTCCACTTT. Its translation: CASSQQRNNSPLHF.

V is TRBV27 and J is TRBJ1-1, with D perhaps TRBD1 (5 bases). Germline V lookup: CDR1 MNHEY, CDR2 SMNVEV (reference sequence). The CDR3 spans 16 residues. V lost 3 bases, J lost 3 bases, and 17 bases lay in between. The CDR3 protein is CASSLGGEGRDTEAFF. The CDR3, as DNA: TGTGCCAGCAGTTTGGGAGGGGAGGGAAGGGACACTGAAGCTTTCTTT.

The CDR3 reads CASSLEEGSSYEQYF. The CDR3 DNA reads as TGTGCCAGCAGCCTCGAGGAGGGGTCTTCCTACGAGCAGTACTTC. V usage is TRBV9 and J usage is TRBJ2-7; D is perhaps TRBD2 (6 bases). The V and J ends lost 4 bases and 1 base respectively, with 15 bases between them. The CDR3 sequence is 15 residues long. CDR1 is SGDLS, CDR2 YYNGEE, per germline.

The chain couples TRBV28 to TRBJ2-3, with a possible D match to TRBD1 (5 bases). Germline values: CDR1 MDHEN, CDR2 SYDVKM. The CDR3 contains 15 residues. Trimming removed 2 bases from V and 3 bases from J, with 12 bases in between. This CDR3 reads CASSLRQLTTDTQYF. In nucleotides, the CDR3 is TGTGCCAGCAGTTTACGACAGTTAACGACAGATACGCAGTATTTT.

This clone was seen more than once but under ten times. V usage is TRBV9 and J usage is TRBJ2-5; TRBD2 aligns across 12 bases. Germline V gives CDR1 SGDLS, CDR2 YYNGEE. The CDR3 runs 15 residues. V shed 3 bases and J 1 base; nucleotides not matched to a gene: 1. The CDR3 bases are TGTGCCAGCAGCGGACTAGCGGGGGTCCAAGAGACCCAGTACTTC. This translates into CASSGLAGVQETQYF.

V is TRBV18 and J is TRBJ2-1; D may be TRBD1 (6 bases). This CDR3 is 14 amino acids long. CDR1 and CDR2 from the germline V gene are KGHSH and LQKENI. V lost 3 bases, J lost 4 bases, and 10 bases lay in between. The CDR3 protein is CASSPGARYNEQFF. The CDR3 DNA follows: TGTGCCAGCTCACCGGGGGCACGATACAATGAGCAGTTCTTC.

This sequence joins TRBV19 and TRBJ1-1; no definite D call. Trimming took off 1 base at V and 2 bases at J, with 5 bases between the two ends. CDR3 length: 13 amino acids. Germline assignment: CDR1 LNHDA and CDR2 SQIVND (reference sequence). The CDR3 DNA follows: TGTGCCAGTAGTATAGGCAGAAACACTGAAGCTTTCTTT. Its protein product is CASSIGRNTEAFF.

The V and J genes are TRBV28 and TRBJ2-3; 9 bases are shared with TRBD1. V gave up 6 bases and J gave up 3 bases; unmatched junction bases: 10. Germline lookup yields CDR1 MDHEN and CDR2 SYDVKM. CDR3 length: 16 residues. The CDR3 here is CASRPTGQGVTDTQYF. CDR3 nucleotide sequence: TGTGCCAGCAGACCCACGGGACAGGGTGTAACAGATACGCAGTATTTT.

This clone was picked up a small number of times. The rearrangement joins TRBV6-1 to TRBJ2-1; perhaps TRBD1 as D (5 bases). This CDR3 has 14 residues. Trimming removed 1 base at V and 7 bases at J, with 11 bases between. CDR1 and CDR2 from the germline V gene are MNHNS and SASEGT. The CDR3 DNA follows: TGTGCCAGCAGTGAAGGGGGTGGGGCAAATGAGCAGTTCTTC. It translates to CASSEGGGANEQFF.

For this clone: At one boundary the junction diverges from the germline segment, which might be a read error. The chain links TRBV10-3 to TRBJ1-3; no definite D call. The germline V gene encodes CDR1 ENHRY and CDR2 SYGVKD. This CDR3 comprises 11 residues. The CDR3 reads CAIRGGSTIYF. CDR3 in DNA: TGTGCCATCAGAGGAGGAAGCACCATATATTTT.